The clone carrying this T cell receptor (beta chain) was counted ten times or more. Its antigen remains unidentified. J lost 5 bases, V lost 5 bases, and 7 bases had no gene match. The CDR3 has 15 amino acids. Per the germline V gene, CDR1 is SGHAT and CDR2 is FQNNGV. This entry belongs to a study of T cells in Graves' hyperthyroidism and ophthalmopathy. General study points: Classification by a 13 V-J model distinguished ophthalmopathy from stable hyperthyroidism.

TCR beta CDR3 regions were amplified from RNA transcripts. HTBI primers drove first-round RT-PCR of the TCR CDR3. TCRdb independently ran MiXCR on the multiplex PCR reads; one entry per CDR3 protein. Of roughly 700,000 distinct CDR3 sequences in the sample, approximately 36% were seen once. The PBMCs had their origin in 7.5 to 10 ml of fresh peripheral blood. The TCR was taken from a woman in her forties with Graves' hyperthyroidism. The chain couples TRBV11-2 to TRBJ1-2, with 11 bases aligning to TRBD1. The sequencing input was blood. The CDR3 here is CASSHPGQGVYGYTF. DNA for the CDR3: TGTGCCAGCAGCCATCCGGGACAGGGGGTTTATGGCTACACCTTC. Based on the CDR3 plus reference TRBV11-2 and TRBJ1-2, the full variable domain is EAGVAQSPRYKIIEKRQSVAFWCNPISGHATLYWYQQILGQGPKLLIQFQNNGVVDDSQLPKDRFSAERLKGVDSTLKIQPAKLEDSAVYLCASSHPGQGVYGYTFGSGTRLTVV.